Listed below are T cell receptor beta chains from one sample, sequenced in a study of T cell changes during pregnancy in multiple sclerosis. This table comes from immunoSEQ multiplex PCR, and its TCRdb copy is limited to in-frame clones, with some not included. The sample consists of about 96,000 clones, about 92% of them appearing once. The sample was peripheral blood, taken in the first trimester of pregnancy. These receptors all come from a female donor with multiple sclerosis, enrolled in a pregnancy study. CDR3s include the opening cysteine and the closing phenylalanine or tryptophan. Fields, in order: V gene, J gene, clone size, D gene, CDR3 DNA, CDR3 protein. The D gene is left open where the match is weak. Size is stated for part of the rows, as once, few or many counts, or as a class when the clone is expanded.

>TRBV5-1|TRBJ2-5|once|NA
TGCGCCAGCAGCTTGGAAGGAGCGTGGGAGACCCAGTACTTC
CASSLEGAWETQYF
>TRBV10-1|TRBJ2-4|NA|NA
TGCGCCAGTAGATACAGGGTAGAGTACTTC
CASRYRVEYF
>TRBV9|TRBJ2-6|NA|NA
TGTGCCAGCAGCTCCCACGGGACTTCTGGGGCCAACGTCCTGACTTTC
CASSSHGTSGANVLTF
>TRBV7-2|TRBJ2-7|NA|NA
TGTGCCAGCAGTAAAGGGGGAAGCTCCTACGAGCAGTACTTC
CASSKGGSSYEQYF
>TRBV2|TRBJ1-5|NA|NA
TGTGCCAGCACCCCAAATTCTGTCAGGGATCGTCAGCCCCAGCATTTT
CASTPNSVRDRQPQHF
>TRBV11-2|TRBJ2-5|NA|NA
TGTGCCAGCAGCCACCGGATGGGCCGGCAAGAGACCCAGTACTTC
CASSHRMGRQETQYF
>TRBV4-1|TRBJ2-1|NA|NA
TGCGCCAGCAGCCAAGATATTGTGCGCAATGAGCAGTTCTTC
CASSQDIVRNEQFF
>TRBV9|TRBJ2-3|NA|NA
TGTGCCAGCAGCGTAGGGGGACTCAACACAGATACGCAGTATTTT
CASSVGGLNTDTQYF
>TRBV27|TRBJ1-2|NA|TRBD1
TGTGCCAGCAGGAACGCAGGGGGCGTAGGGTATGGCTACACCTTC
CASRNAGGVGYGYTF
>TRBV19|TRBJ2-7|NA|TRBD2
TGTGCCAGTAGTATAGCGGGGGGGGCTCTTATTTACGAGCAGTACTTC
CASSIAGGALIYEQYF
>TRBV25-1|TRBJ2-1|NA|TRBD1
TGTGCCAGCAGAGAGACAGGGTGGTACAATGAGCAGTTCTTC
CASRETGWYNEQFF
>TRBV4-3|TRBJ2-2|NA|NA
TGCGCCAGCAGCCAAGAGCACGCGTTCGCGAACACCGGGGAGCTGTTTTTT
CASSQEHAFANTGELFF
>TRBV27|TRBJ2-7|NA|TRBD2
TGTGCCAGCAGCTGGAGCGGGAGCAGCTACGAGCAGTACTTC
CASSWSGSSYEQYF
>TRBV9|TRBJ2-5|NA|NA
TGTGCCAGCAGCGTAACGACGGGAGTGGGGGGCCAAGAGACCCAGTACTTC
CASSVTTGVGGQETQYF
>TRBV5-1|TRBJ2-2|NA|TRBD2
TGCGCCAGCAGCTTTTTTCTCCCCGGGACTAGCGGGAGGGCCCGGACCGGGGAGCTGTTTTTT
CASSFFLPGTSGRARTGELFF
>TRBV5-1|TRBJ2-3|NA|TRBD2
TGCGCCAGCAGCTTCGCTAGCGGCCGCACAGATACGCAGTATTTT
CASSFASGRTDTQYF
>TRBV29-1|TRBJ1-1|few|NA
TGCAGCGTGAGGGTCCCGAACACTGAAGCTTTCTTT
CSVRVPNTEAFF
>TRBV9|TRBJ1-4|NA|TRBD1
TGTGCCAGCAGCGACCCCGGGACAGGGGGCTTAACTAATGAAAAACTGTTTTTT
CASSDPGTGGLTNEKLFF
>TRBV15|TRBJ1-4|NA|TRBD1
TGTGCCACCAGCAGAACAGGGGGCGAAAAACTGTTTTTT
CATSRTGGEKLFF
>TRBV6-5|TRBJ2-5|NA|NA
TGTGCCAGCAGTGAGAGGGAGACCCAGTACTTC
CASSERETQYF
>TRBV28|TRBJ1-1|NA|NA
TGTGCCAGCAGTCTTCCTTCCGTGGGGCTCACTGAAGCTTTCTTT
CASSLPSVGLTEAFF
>TRBV4-2|TRBJ2-1|NA|NA
TGTGCCAGCAGCCAAGATGTCGGGGACAATGAGCAGTTCTTC
CASSQDVGDNEQFF
>TRBV28|TRBJ2-7|NA|TRBD2
TGTGCCAGCAGTTTACTGGGGGGGTCCTACGAGCAGTACTTC
CASSLLGGSYEQYF
>TRBV7-2|TRBJ2-3|NA|NA
TGTGCCAGCAGCTCCCAGACAGGCTGGGGTACAGATACGCAGTATTTT
CASSSQTGWGTDTQYF
>TRBV6-6|TRBJ2-1|NA|NA
TGTGCCAGCAGTAACAGGGTATTACAGTTCTTC
CASSNRVLQFF
>TRBV5-8|TRBJ2-1|NA|NA
TGTGCCAGCAGCTTGGTGTCTAGCGCTTTCTCCTACAATGAGCAGTTCTTC
CASSLVSSAFSYNEQFF
>TRBV2|TRBJ2-1|NA|NA
TGTGCCAGCGGGAAAGACAGCTCCTACAATGAGCAGTTCTTC
CASGKDSSYNEQFF
>TRBV9|TRBJ2-1|NA|NA
TGTGCCAGCAGCGTAGTCTCGGGATTATACAATGAGCAGTTCTTC
CASSVVSGLYNEQFF
>TRBV7-9|TRBJ1-3|NA|NA
TGTGCCAGCAGCCCCTTCTCCCACCCGAGCTCTGGAAACACCATATATTTT
CASSPFSHPSSGNTIYF